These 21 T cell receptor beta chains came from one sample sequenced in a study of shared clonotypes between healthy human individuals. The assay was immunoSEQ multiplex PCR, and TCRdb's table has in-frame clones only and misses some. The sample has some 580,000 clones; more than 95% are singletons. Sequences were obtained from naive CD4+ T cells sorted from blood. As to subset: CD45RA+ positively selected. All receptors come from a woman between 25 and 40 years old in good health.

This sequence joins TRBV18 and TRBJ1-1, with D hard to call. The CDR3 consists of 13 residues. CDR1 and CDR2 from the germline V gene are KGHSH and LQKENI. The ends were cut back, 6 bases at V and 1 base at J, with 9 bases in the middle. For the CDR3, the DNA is TGTGCCAGCTCGGCGACACCGAACACTGAAGCTTTCTTT. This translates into CASSATPNTEAFF.

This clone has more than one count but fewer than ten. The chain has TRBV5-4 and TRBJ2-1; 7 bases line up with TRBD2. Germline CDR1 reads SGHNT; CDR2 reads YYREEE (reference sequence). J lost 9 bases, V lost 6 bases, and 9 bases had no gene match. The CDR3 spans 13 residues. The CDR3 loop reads CASNPGLEGEQFF. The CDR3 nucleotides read TGTGCCAGCAACCCCGGACTAGAGGGTGAGCAGTTCTTC.

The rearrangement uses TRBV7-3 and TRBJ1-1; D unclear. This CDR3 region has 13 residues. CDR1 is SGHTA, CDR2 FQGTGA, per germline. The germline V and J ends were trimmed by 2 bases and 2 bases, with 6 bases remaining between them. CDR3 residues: CASSLGINTEAFF. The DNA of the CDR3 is TGTGCCAGCAGCTTAGGTATAAACACTGAAGCTTTCTTT.

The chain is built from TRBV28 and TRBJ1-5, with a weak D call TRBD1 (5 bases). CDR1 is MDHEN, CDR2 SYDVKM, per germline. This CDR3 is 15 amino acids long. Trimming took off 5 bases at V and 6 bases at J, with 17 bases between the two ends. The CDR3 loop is CASSVPGRESQPQHF. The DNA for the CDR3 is TGTGCCAGCAGTGTACCGGGCAGGGAGAGTCAGCCCCAGCATTTT.

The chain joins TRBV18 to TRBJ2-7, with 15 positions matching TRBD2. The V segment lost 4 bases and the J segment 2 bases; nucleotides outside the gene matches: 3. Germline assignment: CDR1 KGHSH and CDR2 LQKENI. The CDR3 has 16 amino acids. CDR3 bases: TGTGCCAGCTCACATGGACTAGCGGGAGGGCCCTACGAGCAGTACTTC. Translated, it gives CASSHGLAGGPYEQYF.

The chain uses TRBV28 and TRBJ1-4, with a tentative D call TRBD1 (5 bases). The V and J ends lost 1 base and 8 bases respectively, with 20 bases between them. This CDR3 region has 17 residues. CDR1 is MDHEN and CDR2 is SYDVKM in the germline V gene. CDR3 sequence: CASSLFWGGSLREKLFF. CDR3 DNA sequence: TGTGCCAGCAGTTTATTTTGGGGGGGGTCTTTGAGGGAAAAACTGTTTTTT.

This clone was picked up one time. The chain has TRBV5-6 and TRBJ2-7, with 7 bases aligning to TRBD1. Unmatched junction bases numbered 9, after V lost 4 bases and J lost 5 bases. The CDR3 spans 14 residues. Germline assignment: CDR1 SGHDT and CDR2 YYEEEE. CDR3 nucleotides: TGTGCCAGCAGCCGACAGGGAATCAGTCACGAGCAGTACTTC. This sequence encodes CASSRQGISHEQYF.

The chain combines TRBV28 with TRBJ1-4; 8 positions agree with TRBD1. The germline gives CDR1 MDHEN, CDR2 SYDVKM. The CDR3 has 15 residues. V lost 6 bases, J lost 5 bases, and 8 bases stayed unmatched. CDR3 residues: CASREGQGGNEKLFF. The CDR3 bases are TGTGCCAGCAGGGAAGGACAGGGAGGGAATGAAAAACTGTTTTTT.

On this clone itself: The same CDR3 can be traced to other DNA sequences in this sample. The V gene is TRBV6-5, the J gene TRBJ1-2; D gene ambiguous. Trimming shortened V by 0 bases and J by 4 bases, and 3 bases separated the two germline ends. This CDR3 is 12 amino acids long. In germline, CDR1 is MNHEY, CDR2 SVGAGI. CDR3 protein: CASSYSGYGYTF. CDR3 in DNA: TGTGCCAGCAGTTACTCAGGCTATGGCTACACCTTC.

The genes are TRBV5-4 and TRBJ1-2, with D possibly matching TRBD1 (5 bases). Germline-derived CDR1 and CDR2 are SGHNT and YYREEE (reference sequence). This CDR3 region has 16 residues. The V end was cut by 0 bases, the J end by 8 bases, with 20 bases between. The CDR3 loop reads CASSLDGAGGAWGYTF. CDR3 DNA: TGTGCCAGCAGCTTGGACGGCGCAGGTGGGGCGTGGGGCTACACCTTC. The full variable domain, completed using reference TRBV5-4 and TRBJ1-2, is ETGVTQSPTHLIKTRGQQVTLRCSSQSGHNTVSWYQQALGQGPQFIFQYYREEENGRGNFPPRFSGLQFPNYSSELNVNALELDDSALYLCASSLDGAGGAWGYTFGSGTRLTVV.

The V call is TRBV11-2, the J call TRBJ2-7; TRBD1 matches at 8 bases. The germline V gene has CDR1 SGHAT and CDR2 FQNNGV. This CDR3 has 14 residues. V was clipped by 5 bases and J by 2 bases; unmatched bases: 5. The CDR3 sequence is CASSLTGGTYEQYF. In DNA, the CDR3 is TGTGCCAGCAGCCTCACAGGGGGGACCTACGAGCAGTACTTC.

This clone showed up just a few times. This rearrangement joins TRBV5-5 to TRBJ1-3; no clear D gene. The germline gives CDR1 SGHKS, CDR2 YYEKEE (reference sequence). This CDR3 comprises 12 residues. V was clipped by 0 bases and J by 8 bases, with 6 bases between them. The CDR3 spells CASSLVGDTIYF. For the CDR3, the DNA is TGTGCCAGCAGCTTGGTCGGCGACACCATATATTTT.

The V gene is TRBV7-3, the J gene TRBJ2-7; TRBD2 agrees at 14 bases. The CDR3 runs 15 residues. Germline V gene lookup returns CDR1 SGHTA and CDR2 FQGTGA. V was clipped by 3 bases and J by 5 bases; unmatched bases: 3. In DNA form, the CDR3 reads TGTGCCAGCAGCTTGACTAGCGGGAGGGAACACGAGCAGTACTTC. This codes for CASSLTSGREHEQYF.

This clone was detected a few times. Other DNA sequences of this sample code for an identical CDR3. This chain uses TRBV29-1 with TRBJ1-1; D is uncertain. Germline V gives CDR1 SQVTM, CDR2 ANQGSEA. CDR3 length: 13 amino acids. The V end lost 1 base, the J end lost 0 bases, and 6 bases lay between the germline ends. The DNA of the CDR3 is TGCAGCGTTGAAGGTAGAATGAACACTGAAGCTTTCTTT. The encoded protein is CSVEGRMNTEAFF.

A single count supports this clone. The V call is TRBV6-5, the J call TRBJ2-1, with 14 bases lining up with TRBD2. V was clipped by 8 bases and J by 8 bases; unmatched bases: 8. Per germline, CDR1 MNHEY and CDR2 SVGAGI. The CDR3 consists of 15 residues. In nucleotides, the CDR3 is TGTGCCAGCGGGGGGACTAGCGGGAGCATAGATGAGCAGTTCTTC. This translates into CASGGTSGSIDEQFF.

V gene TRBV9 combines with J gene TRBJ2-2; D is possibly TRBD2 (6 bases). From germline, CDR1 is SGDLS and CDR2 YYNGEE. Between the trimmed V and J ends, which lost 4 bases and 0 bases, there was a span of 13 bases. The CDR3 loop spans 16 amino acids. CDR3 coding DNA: TGTGCCAGCAGCACCTCTAGCGCCGCGAACACCGGGGAGCTGTTTTTT. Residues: CASSTSSAANTGELFF.

The chain's CDR3 is CASSPTLGSGNYYTQYF. In DNA form, the CDR3 reads TGTGCCAGCAGCCCGACCTTGGGTAGCGGGAATTATTATACGCAGTATTTT. This chain uses TRBV5-8 with TRBJ2-3, with 8 nucleotides matching TRBD2. V shed 4 bases and J 7 bases; nucleotides not matched to a gene: 17. Germline CDR1 reads SGHTS; CDR2 reads YDEGEE. This CDR3 is built from 17 residues. Complete variable domain (other parts from reference TRBV5-8 and TRBJ2-3): EAGVTQSPTHLIKTRGQQATLRCSPISGHTSVYWYQQALGLGLQFLLWYDEGEERNRGNFPPRFSGRQFPNYSSELNVNALELEDSALYLCASSPTLGSGNYYTQYFGPGTRLTVL.

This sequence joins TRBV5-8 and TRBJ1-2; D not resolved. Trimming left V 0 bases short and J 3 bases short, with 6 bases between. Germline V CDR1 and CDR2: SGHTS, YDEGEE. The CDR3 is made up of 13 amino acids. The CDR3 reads CASSLVPDYGYTF. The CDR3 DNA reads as TGTGCCAGCAGCTTGGTTCCGGACTATGGCTACACCTTC. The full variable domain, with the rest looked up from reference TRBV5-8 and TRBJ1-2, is EAGVTQSPTHLIKTRGQQATLRCSPISGHTSVYWYQQALGLGLQFLLWYDEGEERNRGNFPPRFSGRQFPNYSSELNVNALELEDSALYLCASSLVPDYGYTFGSGTRLTVV.

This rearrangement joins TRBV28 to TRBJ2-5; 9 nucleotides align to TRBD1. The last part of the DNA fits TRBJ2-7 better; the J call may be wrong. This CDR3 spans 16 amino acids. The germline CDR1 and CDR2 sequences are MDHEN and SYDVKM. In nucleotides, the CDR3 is TGTGCCAGCAGTTGGAGGCCGGGACAGGGTTCCTACGAGCAGTACTTC. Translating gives CASSWRPGQGSYEQYF.

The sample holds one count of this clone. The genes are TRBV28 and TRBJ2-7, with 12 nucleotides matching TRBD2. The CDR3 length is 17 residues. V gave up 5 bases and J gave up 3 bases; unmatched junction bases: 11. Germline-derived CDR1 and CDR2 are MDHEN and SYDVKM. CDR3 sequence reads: CASSLAGGRRRGYEQYF. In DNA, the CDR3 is TGTGCCAGCAGTCTAGCGGGAGGGCGACGACGCGGCTACGAGCAGTACTTC.

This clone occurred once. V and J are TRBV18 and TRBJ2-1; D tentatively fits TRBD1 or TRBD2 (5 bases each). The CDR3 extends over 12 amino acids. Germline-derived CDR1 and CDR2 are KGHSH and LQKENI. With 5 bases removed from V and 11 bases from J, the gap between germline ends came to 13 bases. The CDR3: CASSSGWDQQFF. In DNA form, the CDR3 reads TGTGCCAGCTCATCCGGGTGGGACCAGCAGTTCTTC.